The 10 T cell receptor beta chains reported below all come from one sample, sequenced in a study of CD8 T cells in Susac syndrome. RNA amounts of about 0.5 to 1 ug underwent reverse transcription with random hexamers. One entry per CDR3 protein, called by TCRdb with MiXCR from the immunoSEQ multiplex PCR reads. Among 400,000 or so distinct CDR3 sequences listed, approximately 89% were seen once. Sequenced material: CD8+ T cells from PBMCs. These receptors all stem from a human donor with multiple sclerosis.

The chain links TRBV4-1 to TRBJ1-5, with D hard to call. This CDR3 has 13 amino acids. V was shortened by 1 base and J by 9 bases, with 10 bases between the two germline ends. The V gene's germline CDR1 is MGHRA and CDR2 YSYEKL. CDR3 residues: CASSQVAFWPQHF. The CDR3 DNA is TGCGCCAGCAGCCAAGTCGCTTTTTGGCCCCAGCATTTT.

This clonotype was seen only once. The chain links TRBV7-9 to TRBJ2-7; 14 nucleotides match TRBD2. Germline V gene lookup returns CDR1 SEHNR and CDR2 FQNEAQ (reference sequence). The CDR3 length is 18 residues. Trimming took 5 bases from V and 0 from J; bases not matched to a gene: 9. The CDR3 loop reads CASSPRTSGGPSSYEQYF. CDR3 coding DNA: TGTGCCAGCAGCCCAAGGACTAGCGGGGGGCCGAGCTCCTACGAGCAGTACTTC.

The chain combines TRBV25-1 with TRBJ2-1, with 7 bases lining up with TRBD2. Germline assignment: CDR1 MGHDK and CDR2 SYGVNS. V was clipped by 2 bases and J by 4 bases; unmatched bases: 5. This CDR3 is built from 15 residues. CDR3 region: CASSELAEGYNEQFF. The CDR3 coding sequence is TGTGCCAGCAGTGAACTAGCGGAGGGGTACAATGAGCAGTTCTTC.

The chain joins TRBV30 to TRBJ1-2; 7 bases align to TRBD1. J gave up 2 bases and V 2 bases, and 2 bases lay outside the gene matches. Looked up from germline, CDR1 is GTSNPN and CDR2 is SVGIG (reference sequence). CDR3 length: 13 residues. CDR3 region: CAWSSQGNYGYTF. The DNA for the CDR3 is TGTGCCTGGAGTTCACAGGGGAACTATGGCTACACCTTC.

The V and J genes are TRBV30 and TRBJ1-1; D is perhaps TRBD1 (6 bases). The CDR3 contains 13 residues. Germline CDR1 is GTSNPN and CDR2 is SVGIG (reference sequence). V lost 4 bases and J lost 2, with 11 bases in between. CDR3 in amino acids: CAWIWTANTEAFF. CDR3 bases: TGTGCCTGGATCTGGACAGCAAACACTGAAGCTTTCTTT.

The chain employs TRBV27 and TRBJ2-3; D is perhaps TRBD2 (6 bases). CDR1 is MNHEY and CDR2 is SMNVEV in the germline V gene (reference sequence). This CDR3 has 17 amino acids. Trimming left V 7 bases short and J 0 bases short, with 20 bases between. The CDR3 nucleotides are TGTGCCAGCACTTCGATGACGGGACTGGGTAGCACAGATACGCAGTATTTT. Its protein is CASTSMTGLGSTDTQYF.

CDR3 in DNA: TGTGCCAGCAGCCAAGGGTGGAACGAGCAGTACTTC. Protein product: CASSQGWNEQYF. The V gene is TRBV3-1, the J gene TRBJ2-7; D remains ambiguous. Germline V lookup: CDR1 LGHDT, CDR2 YNNKEL (reference sequence). The CDR3 contains 12 residues. V lost 1 base and J 5 bases, leaving 6 bases between the germline ends.

The rearrangement joins TRBV12-3 or TRBV12-4 to TRBJ2-7; TRBD2 agrees at 7 bases. This CDR3 comprises 14 residues. V dropped 7 bases and J dropped 7; count of bases not matched to a gene: 13. CDR3 DNA sequence: TGTGCCAGCACGCCTGGCAGCGGGATTGGAGAGCAGTACTTC. Encoded protein: CASTPGSGIGEQYF.

The chain carries TRBV27 and TRBJ2-5; possibly TRBD1 or TRBD2 for D (6 bases each). The CDR3 has 15 amino acids. Germline V gene data show CDR1 as MNHEY and CDR2 as SMNVEV (reference sequence). V dropped 3 bases and J dropped 4 bases, with 15 bases sitting between them. CDR3: CASSFLSGGRETQYF. The DNA of the CDR3 is TGTGCCAGCAGTTTCTTATCTGGGGGGCGAGAGACCCAGTACTTC.

This chain joins TRBV30 and TRBJ2-7; the match to TRBD1 covers 9 bases. Germline V CDR1 and CDR2: GTSNPN, SVGIG (reference sequence). Trimming removed 1 base from V and 2 bases from J; junction bases left unmatched: 6. This CDR3 region has 15 residues. The CDR3 nucleotides are TGTGCCTGGAGTGCCCGGGACAGGGCCGCCTACGAGCAGTACTTC. Amino acid sequence: CAWSARDRAAYEQYF. Full variable domain (missing parts from reference TRBV30 and TRBJ2-7): SQTIHQWPATLVQPVGSPLSLECTVEGTSNPNLYWYRQAAGRGLQLLFYSVGIGQISSEVPQNLSASRPQDRQFILSSKKLLLSDSGFYLCAWSARDRAAYEQYFGPGTRLTVT.